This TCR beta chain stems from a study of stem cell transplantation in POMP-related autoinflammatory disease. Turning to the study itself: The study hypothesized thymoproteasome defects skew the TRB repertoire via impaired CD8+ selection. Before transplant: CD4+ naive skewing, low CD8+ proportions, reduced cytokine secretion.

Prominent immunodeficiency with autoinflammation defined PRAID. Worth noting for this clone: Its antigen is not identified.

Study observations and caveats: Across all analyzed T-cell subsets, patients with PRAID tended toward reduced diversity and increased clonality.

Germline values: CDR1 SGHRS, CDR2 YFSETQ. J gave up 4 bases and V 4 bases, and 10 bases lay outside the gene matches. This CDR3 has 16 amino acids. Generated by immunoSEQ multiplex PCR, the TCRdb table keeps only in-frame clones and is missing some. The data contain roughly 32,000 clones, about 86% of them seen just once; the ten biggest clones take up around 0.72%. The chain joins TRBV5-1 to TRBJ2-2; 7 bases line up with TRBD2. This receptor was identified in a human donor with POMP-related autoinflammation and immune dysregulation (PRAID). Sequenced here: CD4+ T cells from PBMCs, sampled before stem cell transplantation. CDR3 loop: CASSASGIGGTGELFF. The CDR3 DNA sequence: TGCGCCAGCAGCGCGAGCGGGATTGGGGGCACCGGGGAGCTGTTTTTT.